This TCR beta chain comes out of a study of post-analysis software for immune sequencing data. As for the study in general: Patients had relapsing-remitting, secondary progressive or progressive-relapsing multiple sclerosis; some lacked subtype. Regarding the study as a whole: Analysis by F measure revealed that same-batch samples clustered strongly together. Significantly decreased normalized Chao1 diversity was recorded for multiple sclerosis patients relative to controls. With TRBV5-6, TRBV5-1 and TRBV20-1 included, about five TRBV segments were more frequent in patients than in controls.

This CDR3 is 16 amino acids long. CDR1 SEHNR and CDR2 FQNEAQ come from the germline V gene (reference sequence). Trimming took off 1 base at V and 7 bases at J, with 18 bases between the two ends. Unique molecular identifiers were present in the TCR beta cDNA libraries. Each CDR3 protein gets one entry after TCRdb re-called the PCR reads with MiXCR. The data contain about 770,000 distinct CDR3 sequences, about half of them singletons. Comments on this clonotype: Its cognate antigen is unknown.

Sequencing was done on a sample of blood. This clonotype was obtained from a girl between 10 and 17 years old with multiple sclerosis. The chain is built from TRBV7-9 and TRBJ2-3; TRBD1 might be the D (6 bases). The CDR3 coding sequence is TGTGCCAGCAGCTTAGAATTGGCAGGGGTTTGGAATACGCAGTATTTT. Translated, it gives CASSLELAGVWNTQYF.